Listed below are T cell receptor beta chains from one sample, sequenced in a study of T cell responses to AZD1222 COVID-19 vaccine. TCRdb keeps only in-frame clones here, not all; method: immunoSEQ multiplex PCR. The sample has about 140,000 clones, nearly 95% seen once. The sequences come from peripheral blood, collected 28 days after the second AZD1222 dose. The receptors come from an adult who received the AZD1222 COVID-19 vaccine. Each CDR3 is given without its conserved first and last residue.

>TRBJ2-1|TRBV25-1
ASSGQGSYNEQF
>TRBJ2-7|TRBV10-3
AISESNTGSYEQY
>TRBJ1-6|TRBV12-3/TRBV12-4
ASSLRNSPLH
>TRBJ1-1|TRBV5-8
ASSLILGAF
>TRBJ1-1|TRBV7-3
ASSLEGAWDTEAF
>TRBJ1-5|TRBV7-2
ASSPGGRAGQPQH
>TRBJ1-2|TRBV28
ASSNSREDYYGYT
>TRBJ2-3|TRBV18
ASSPDYNTDTQY
>TRBJ1-5|TRBV5-1
ASSLSGDQPQH
>TRBJ2-7|TRBV4-1
ASSPLLRDRDNEQY
>TRBJ1-6|TRBV30
ACPTGSNSPLH
>TRBJ2-7|TRBV19
ASSMTGGYEQY
>TRBJ1-2|TRBV6-5
ASSIRGRGYGYT
>TRBJ2-3|TRBV27
ASSSPKIAGVPDTQY
>TRBJ1-3|TRBV28
ASSLGNTIY
>TRBJ2-7|TRBV6-1
ASSGPWTSGSGAFYEQY
>TRBJ2-5|TRBV28
ASSLFAGQETQY
>TRBJ2-7|TRBV18
ASSPLPYEQY
>TRBJ1-3|TRBV7-9
ASGEGDTIY
>TRBJ2-1|TRBV27
ASSPFGGRSSYNEQF
>TRBJ1-5|TRBV27
ASRPTGGRGQPQH
>TRBJ1-3|TRBV20-1
SAPFGNTIY
>TRBJ2-2|TRBV29-1
SVVRGTGELF
>TRBJ1-4|TRBV28
ASRTAPGMGEKLF
>TRBJ1-4|TRBV5-5
ASSLTTTTNEKLF
>TRBJ1-1|TRBV12-3/TRBV12-4
ASSAGGPLEAF
>TRBJ2-5|TRBV13
ASSQGLAGGETQY
>TRBJ1-2|TRBV9
ASSVGEGADYGYT
>TRBJ2-3|TRBV29-1
SVGSVFQGDTQY
>TRBJ1-6|TRBV14
ASSQGPGLGSPLH
>TRBJ1-5|TRBV4-2
ASSQVSANSNQPQH
>TRBJ2-3|TRBV7-2
ASSLAGLTTDTQY
>TRBJ1-2|TRBV9
ASSGRRDRGFNYGYT
>TRBJ1-1|TRBV30
AWSVVGLGAF
>TRBJ2-2|TRBV7-9
ASSQTGNTGELF
>TRBJ2-3|TRBV28
ASSLPGTGVSPDTQY
>TRBJ2-5|TRBV4-2
ASSSEREGLGETQY
>TRBJ1-1|TRBV6-5
ASSFRADGGDTEAF
>TRBJ2-2|TRBV5-4
ASSLNANTGELF
>TRBJ2-7|TRBV3-1/TRBV3-2
ASSQDLNGVYEQY
>TRBJ2-1|TRBV2
ASSASGWLDEQF
>TRBJ1-5|TRBV15
ATSREMNSNQPQH